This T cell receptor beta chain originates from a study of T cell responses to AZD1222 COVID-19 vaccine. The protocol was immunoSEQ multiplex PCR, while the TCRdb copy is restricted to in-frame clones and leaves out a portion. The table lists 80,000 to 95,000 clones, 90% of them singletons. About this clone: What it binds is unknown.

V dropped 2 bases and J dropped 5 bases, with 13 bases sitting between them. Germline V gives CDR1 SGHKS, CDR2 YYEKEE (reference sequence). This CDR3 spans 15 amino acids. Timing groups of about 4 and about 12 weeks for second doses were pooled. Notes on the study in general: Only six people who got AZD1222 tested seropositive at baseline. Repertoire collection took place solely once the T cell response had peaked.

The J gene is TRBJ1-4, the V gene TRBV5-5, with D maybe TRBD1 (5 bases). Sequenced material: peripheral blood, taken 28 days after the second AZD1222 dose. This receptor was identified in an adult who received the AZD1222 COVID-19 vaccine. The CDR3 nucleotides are TGTGCCAGCAGCTTCGGGGCAGGCCGGAATGAAAAACTGTTTTTT. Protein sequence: CASSFGAGRNEKLFF.